What follows are 13 T cell receptor beta chains derived from one specimen sequenced in a study of blood T cells in healthy people across ages. A second PCR of about 6 to 12 cycles used a sample-barcoded 5' primer and a J-beta primer mix. TCRdb reprocessed the 5' RACE reads via MiXCR and lists one record per CDR3 protein. The data contain some 900,000 distinct CDR3 sequences, 45% to 50% of them singletons. Sequenced: blood. These receptor sequences come from a man under 40 in good health.

The chain combines TRBV12-3 or TRBV12-4 with TRBJ2-6; TRBD1 might be the D (6 bases). This CDR3 has 16 residues. The V gene lost 5 bases and the J gene lost 0 bases, with 11 bases spanning the gap. CDR3 amino acids: CASSPTGSSGANVLTF. The CDR3, as DNA: TGTGCCAGCAGTCCGACAGGAAGCTCTGGGGCCAACGTCCTGACTTTC.

V is TRBV3-1 and J is TRBJ2-7, with D tentatively TRBD2 (6 bases). The last part of the DNA fits TRBJ2-5 better; the J call may be wrong. The CDR3 runs 16 residues. Germline V gene data show CDR1 as LGHDT and CDR2 as YNNKEL (reference sequence). The CDR3 is CASSFPGGSSRETQYF. CDR3 in DNA: TGTGCCAGCAGCTTTCCCGGAGGGTCCAGTCGGGAGACCCAGTACTTC.

V is TRBV2 and J is TRBJ1-5, with D unclear. This CDR3 contains 14 residues. Per the germline V gene, CDR1 is SNHLY and CDR2 is FYNNEI. V was clipped by 4 bases and J by 3 bases, with 10 bases between them. CDR3: CASSVEGNNQPQHF. The CDR3, as DNA: TGTGCCAGCAGTGTAGAAGGCAACAATCAGCCCCAGCATTTT.

This clonotype was seen a few times. The chain joins TRBV12-3 or TRBV12-4 to TRBJ1-2; D is possibly TRBD1 (6 bases). V lost 6 bases and J lost 7, with 18 bases in between. The CDR3 has 14 amino acids. CDR3 DNA: TGTGCCAGCAGCCCGTCCCAACAGGGATTTGGCTACACCTTC. It is translated as CASSPSQQGFGYTF.

The chain carries TRBV4-2 and TRBJ1-2, with D maybe TRBD1 (5 bases). The V end lost 0 bases, the J end lost 4 bases, and 15 bases lay between the germline ends. CDR3 length: 16 residues. Germline V gene sequence: CDR1 LGHNA, CDR2 YNFKEQ. CDR3 bases: TGTGCCAGCAGCCAAGAACCATCCGGGGGGATCTATGGCTACACCTTC. It codes for CASSQEPSGGIYGYTF.

Many counts were recorded for this clonotype. This rearrangement joins TRBV5-1 to TRBJ2-6; no definite D call. Germline values: CDR1 SGHRS, CDR2 YFSETQ. V was pared by 0 bases and J by 1 base, with 8 bases between. The CDR3 runs 16 residues. The CDR3 nucleotides read TGCGCCAGCAGCTTGGAGGTTGGGTCTGGGGCCAACGTCCTGACTTTC. Protein sequence: CASSLEVGSGANVLTF.

This chain connects TRBV20-1 to TRBJ2-5; 8 nucleotides match TRBD2. V shed 5 bases and J 1 base; nucleotides not matched to a gene: 12. The CDR3 is 16 amino acids. From germline, CDR1 is DFQATT and CDR2 SNEGSKA (reference sequence). Here the CDR3 DNA reads TGCAGTGCTCGTGGAGGGCTAGCGGGCACCCAAGAGACCCAGTACTTC. It specifies CSARGGLAGTQETQYF.

This chain connects TRBV6-2 or TRBV6-3 to TRBJ2-4; 10 positions match TRBD2. Germline V gene data show CDR1 as MNHEY and CDR2 as SVGEGT. Losses at the gene ends were 8 bases for V and 4 bases for J; bases not matched to a gene: 5. This CDR3 spans 14 amino acids. CDR3 coding DNA: TGTGCCAGCGCCCTAGCGGGGGTGAAAAACATTCAGTACTTC. Encoded protein: CASALAGVKNIQYF.

The chain recombines TRBV6-1 with TRBJ1-4; D uncertain. Germline loops: CDR1 MNHNS, CDR2 SASEGT. The CDR3 runs to 14 residues. V lost 8 bases and J 8 bases, leaving 18 bases between the germline ends. CDR3 sequence (DNA): TGTGCCAGCCGTGTGGAGTCACCGAGGGAAAAACTGTTTTTT. It yields the protein CASRVESPREKLFF.

This clonotype was counted ten times or more. The chain has TRBV12-3 or TRBV12-4 and TRBJ2-1; D uncertain. This CDR3 spans 15 amino acids. V lost 5 bases and J lost 2, with 13 bases in between. CDR3: CASSPGAPPYNEQFF. The CDR3 DNA reads TGTGCCAGCAGTCCCGGCGCCCCTCCCTACAATGAGCAGTTCTTC.

This clonotype was seen a handful of times. V gene TRBV27 combines with J gene TRBJ2-7; D might be TRBD1 (5 bases). The V gene lost 3 bases and the J gene lost 4 bases, with 13 bases spanning the gap. Per the germline V gene, CDR1 is MNHEY and CDR2 is SMNVEV (reference sequence). This CDR3 is 14 amino acids long. CDR3 protein: CASSFSQGRYEQYF. The CDR3 bases are TGTGCCAGCAGTTTTAGCCAGGGAAGATACGAGCAGTACTTC.

Only a few counts were recorded for this clonotype. This rearrangement joins TRBV6-2 or TRBV6-3 to TRBJ2-1; 9 bases line up with TRBD1. Germline V gene lookup returns CDR1 MNHEY and CDR2 SVGEGT. The CDR3 extends over 15 amino acids. Trimming removed 6 bases from V and 5 bases from J; junction bases left unmatched: 8. The CDR3 sequence is CASRPPGQGNNEQFF. For the CDR3, the DNA is TGTGCCAGCAGGCCCCCGGGACAGGGAAACAATGAGCAGTTCTTC.

This clonotype was seen a few times. The V and J genes are TRBV2 and TRBJ2-4, with D unclear. The V end was cut by 6 bases, the J end by 0 bases, with 12 bases between. Germline V gives CDR1 SNHLY, CDR2 FYNNEI. CDR3 length: 15 amino acids. The CDR3 DNA reads as TGTGCCAGCAGGCTTGACCGAGGAGCCAAAAACATTCAGTACTTC. It encodes CASRLDRGAKNIQYF.